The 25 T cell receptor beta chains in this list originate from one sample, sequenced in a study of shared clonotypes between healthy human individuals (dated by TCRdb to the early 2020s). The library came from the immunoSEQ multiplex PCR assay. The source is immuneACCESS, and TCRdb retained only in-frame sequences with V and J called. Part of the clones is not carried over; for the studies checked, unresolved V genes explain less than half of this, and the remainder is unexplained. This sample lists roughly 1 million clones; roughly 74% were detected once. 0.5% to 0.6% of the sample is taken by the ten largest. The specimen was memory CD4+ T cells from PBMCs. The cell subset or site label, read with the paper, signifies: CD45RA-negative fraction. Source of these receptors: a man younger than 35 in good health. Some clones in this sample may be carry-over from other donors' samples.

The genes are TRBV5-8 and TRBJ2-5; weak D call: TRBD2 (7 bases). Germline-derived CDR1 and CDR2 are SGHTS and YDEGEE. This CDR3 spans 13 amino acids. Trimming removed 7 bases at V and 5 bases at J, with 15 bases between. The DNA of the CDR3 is TGTGCCAGCGGGGGGGCGGACTTGGAGACCCAGTACTTC. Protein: CASGGADLETQYF.

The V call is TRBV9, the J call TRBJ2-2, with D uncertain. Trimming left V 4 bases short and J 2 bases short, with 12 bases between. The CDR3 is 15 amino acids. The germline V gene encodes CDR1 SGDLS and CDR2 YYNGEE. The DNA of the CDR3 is TGTGCCAGCAGCCCATGGACCGGCAACACCGGGGAGCTGTTTTTT. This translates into CASSPWTGNTGELFF.

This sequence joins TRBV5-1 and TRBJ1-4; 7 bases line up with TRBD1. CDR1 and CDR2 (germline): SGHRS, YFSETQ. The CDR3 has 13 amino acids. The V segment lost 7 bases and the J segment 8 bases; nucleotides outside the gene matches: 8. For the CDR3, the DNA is TGCGCCAGCGCGCAGGGGGTAGGCGAAAAACTGTTTTTT. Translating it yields CASAQGVGEKLFF.

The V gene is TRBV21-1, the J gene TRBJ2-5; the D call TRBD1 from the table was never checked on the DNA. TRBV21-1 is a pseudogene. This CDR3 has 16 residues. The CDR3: CASSKAVTGGEETQYF. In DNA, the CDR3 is TGTGCCAGCAGCAAAGCGGTGACAGGGGGCGAAGAGACCCAGTACTTC.

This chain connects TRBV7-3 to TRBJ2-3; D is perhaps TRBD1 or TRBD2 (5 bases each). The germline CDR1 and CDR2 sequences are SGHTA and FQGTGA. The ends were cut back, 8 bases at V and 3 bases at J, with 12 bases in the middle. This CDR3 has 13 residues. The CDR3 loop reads CASGTGGTDTQYF. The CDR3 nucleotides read TGTGCCAGCGGCACTGGGGGTACAGATACGCAGTATTTT.

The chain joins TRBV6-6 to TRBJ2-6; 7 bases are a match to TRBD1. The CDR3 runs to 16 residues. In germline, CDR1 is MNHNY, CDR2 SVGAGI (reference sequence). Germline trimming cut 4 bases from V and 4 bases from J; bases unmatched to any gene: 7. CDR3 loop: CASSWITGVGANVLTF. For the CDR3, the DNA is TGTGCCAGCAGTTGGATAACAGGGGTCGGGGCCAACGTCCTGACTTTC.

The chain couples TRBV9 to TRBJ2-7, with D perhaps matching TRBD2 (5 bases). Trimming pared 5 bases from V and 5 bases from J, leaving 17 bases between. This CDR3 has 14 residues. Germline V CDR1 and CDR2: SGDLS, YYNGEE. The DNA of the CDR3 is TGTGCCAGCAGTCGTGACGGTCTGAGGGACGAGCAGTACTTC. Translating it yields CASSRDGLRDEQYF. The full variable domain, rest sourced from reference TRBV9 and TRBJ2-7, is DSGVTQTPKHLITATGQRVTLRCSPRSGDLSVYWYQQSLDQGLQFLIQYYNGEERAKGNILERFSAQQFPDLHSELNLSSLELGDSALYFCASSRDGLRDEQYFGPGTRLTVT.

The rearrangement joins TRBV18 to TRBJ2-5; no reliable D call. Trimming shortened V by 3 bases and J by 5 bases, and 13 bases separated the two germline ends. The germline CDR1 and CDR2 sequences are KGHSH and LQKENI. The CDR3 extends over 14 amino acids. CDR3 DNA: TGTGCCAGCTCACCCGCCCCGCACGCGGAGACCCAGTACTTC. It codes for CASSPAPHAETQYF.

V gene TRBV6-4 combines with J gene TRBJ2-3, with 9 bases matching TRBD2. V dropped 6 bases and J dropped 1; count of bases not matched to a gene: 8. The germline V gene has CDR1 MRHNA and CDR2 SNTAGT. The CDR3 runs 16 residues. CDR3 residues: CASSLTIAGGTDTQYF. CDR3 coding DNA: TGTGCCAGCAGCTTAACAATAGCGGGAGGCACAGATACGCAGTATTTT.

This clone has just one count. This chain's CDR3 is CASSAINTNQPQHF. The CDR3 region has the DNA TGTGCCAGCAGTGCCATTAATACCAATCAGCCCCAGCATTTT. The chain links TRBV6-1 to TRBJ1-5; no definite D call. Germline V CDR1 and CDR2: MNHNS, SASEGT. V gave up 4 bases and J gave up 3 bases, with 10 bases separating them. The CDR3 is 14 amino acids.

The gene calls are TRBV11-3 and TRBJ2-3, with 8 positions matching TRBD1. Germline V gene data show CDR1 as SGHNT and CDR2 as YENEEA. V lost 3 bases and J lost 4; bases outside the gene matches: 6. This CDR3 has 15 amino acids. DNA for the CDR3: TGTGCCAGCAGCTTCGGCCAGGGGGCCGCAGATACGCAGTATTTT. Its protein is CASSFGQGAADTQYF.

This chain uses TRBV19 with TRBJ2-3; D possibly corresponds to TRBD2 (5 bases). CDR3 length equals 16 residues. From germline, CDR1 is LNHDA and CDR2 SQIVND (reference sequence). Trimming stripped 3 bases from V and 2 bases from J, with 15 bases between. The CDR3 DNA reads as TGTGCCAGTAGTATCGGGGAGCGAGCTCTCACAGATACGCAGTATTTT. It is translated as CASSIGERALTDTQYF. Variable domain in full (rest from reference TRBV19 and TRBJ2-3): DGGITQSPKYLFRKEGQNVTLSCEQNLNHDAMYWYRQDPGQGLRLIYYSQIVNDFQKGDIAEGYSVSREKKESFPLTVTSAQKNPTAFYLCASSIGERALTDTQYFGPGTRLTVL.

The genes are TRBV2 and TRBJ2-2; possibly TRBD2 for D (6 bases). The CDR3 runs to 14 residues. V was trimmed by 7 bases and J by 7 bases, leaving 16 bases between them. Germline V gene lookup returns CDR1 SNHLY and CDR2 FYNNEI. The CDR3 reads CASTTDGGGGELFF. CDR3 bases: TGTGCCAGCACTACCGACGGGGGAGGCGGGGAGCTGTTTTTT.

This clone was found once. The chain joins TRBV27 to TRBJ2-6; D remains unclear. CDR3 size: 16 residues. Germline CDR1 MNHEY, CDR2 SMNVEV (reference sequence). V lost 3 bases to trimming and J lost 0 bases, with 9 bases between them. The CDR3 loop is CASSFTRSSGANVLTF. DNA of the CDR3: TGTGCCAGCAGTTTTACGCGGAGCTCTGGGGCCAACGTCCTGACTTTC.

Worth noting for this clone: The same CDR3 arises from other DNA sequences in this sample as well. The CDR3 bases are TGTGCCAGTAGTAATCTTAGGGAGACCCAGTACTTC. Amino acid sequence: CASSNLRETQYF. The gene calls are TRBV19 and TRBJ2-5; no reliable D call. The CDR3 sequence is 12 residues long. The V gene lost 4 bases and the J gene lost 5 bases, with 8 bases spanning the gap. The V gene's germline CDR1 is LNHDA and CDR2 SQIVND (reference sequence).

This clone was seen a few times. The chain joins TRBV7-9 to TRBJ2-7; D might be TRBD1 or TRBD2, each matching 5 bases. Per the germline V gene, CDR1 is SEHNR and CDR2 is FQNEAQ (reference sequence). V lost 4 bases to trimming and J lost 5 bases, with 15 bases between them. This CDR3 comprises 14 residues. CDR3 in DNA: TGTGCCAGCAGCTCAGCTAGGGACCCCCACGAGCAGTACTTC. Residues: CASSSARDPHEQYF.

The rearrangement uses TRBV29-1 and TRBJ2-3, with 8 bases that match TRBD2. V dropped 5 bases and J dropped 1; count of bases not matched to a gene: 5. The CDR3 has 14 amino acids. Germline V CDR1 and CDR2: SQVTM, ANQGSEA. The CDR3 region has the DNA TGCAGCGTTAGCGGGAGATACGGCACAGATACGCAGTATTTT. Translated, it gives CSVSGRYGTDTQYF.

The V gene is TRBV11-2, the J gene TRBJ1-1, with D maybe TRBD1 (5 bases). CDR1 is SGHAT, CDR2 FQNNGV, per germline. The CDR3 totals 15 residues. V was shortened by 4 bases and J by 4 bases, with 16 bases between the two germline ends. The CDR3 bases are TGTGCCAGCAGCTGGAGTCCTCAGGGTGGCACTGAAGCTTTCTTT. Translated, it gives CASSWSPQGGTEAFF.

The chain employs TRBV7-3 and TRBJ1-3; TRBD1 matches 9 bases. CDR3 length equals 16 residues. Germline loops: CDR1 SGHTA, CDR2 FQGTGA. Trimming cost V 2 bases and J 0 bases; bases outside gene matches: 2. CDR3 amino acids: CASSLGDRASGNTIYF. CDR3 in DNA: TGTGCCAGCAGCTTAGGGGACAGGGCCTCTGGAAACACCATATATTTT.

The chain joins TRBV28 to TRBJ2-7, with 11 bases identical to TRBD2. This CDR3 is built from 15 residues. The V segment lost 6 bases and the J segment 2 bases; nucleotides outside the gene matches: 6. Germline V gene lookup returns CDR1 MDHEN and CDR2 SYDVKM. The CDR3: CASSTSGRGAYEQYF. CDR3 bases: TGTGCCAGCAGCACTAGCGGGAGAGGGGCCTACGAGCAGTACTTC.

Here the CDR3 reads CASSLKGAETEAFF. The CDR3 DNA reads as TGCGCCAGCAGCTTGAAAGGGGCGGAGACTGAAGCTTTCTTT. The chain couples TRBV5-1 to TRBJ1-1, with a tentative D call TRBD1 (5 bases). Germline loops: CDR1 SGHRS, CDR2 YFSETQ. V lost 1 base to trimming and J lost 5 bases, with 12 bases between them. This CDR3 is built from 14 residues.

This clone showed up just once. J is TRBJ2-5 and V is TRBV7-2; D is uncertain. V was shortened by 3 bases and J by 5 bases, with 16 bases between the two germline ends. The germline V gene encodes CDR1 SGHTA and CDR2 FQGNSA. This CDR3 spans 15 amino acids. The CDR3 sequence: CASSFFHTGRETQYF. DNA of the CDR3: TGTGCCAGCAGCTTTTTCCATACCGGGCGGGAGACCCAGTACTTC.

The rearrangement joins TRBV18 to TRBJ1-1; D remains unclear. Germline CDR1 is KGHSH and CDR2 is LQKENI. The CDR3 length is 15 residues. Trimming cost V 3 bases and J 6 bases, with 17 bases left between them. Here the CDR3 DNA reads TGTGCCAGCTCACCCGACTCAACGGTCCTTGCTGAAGCTTTCTTT. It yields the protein CASSPDSTVLAEAFF.

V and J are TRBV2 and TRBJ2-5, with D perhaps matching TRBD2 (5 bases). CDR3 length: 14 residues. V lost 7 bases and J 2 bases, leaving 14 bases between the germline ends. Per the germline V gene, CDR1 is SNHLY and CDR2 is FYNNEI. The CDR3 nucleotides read TGTGCCAGCACCAACCGAGGGATGCAAGAGACCCAGTACTTC. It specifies CASTNRGMQETQYF.

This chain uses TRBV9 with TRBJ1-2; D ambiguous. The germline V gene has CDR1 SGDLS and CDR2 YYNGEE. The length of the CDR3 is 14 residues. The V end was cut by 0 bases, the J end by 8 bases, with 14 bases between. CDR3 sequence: CASSVDPQPRGYTF. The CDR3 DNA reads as TGTGCCAGCAGCGTAGATCCCCAACCCCGAGGCTACACCTTC.